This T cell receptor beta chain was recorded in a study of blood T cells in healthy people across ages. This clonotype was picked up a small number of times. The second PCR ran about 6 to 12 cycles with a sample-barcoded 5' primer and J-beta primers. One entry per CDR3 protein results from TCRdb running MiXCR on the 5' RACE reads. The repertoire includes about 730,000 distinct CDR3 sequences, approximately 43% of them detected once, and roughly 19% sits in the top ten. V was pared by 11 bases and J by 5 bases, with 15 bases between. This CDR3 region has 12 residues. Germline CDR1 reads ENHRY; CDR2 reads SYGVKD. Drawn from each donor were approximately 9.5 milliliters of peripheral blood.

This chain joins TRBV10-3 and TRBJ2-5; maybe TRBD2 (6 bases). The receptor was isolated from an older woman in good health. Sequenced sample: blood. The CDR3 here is CAASAGFETQYF. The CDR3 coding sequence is TGTGCCGCCTCCGCGGGGTTCGAGACCCAGTACTTC.